This TCR beta chain was documented in a study of regulatory and conventional T cells in RAG deficiency. Findings of the study overall: Compared with controls, unique Treg TCR beta sequences dropped approximately 100-fold in Omenn syndrome and CID/AS. RAG-deficient patients showed markedly lower Shannon entropy and higher Simpson indices than control T-cell subsets. Omenn CD25-high CD127-low cells may be activated cells, not true Tregs.

CDR3 length equals 16 residues. V shed 7 bases, J shed 1 base, and the junction held 6 bases outside the gene matches. The germline V gene encodes CDR1 SNHLY and CDR2 FYNNEI. On this clone: Its antigen is currently unknown.

The repertoire was sequenced with immunoSEQ multiplex PCR; TCRdb's copy has only in-frame clones and lacks some. Seen here are over 7,000 clones, around 90% observed once, and the top ten hold less than 1.5%. Regulatory T cells were sorted from blood as CD4+ CD25-high CD127-low cells. This sample was also put to use in a study of regulatory T cells. Per that paper: The primer mix had 52 TRBV and 13 TRBJ primers.

The chain carries TRBV2 and TRBJ2-6; TRBD1 matches at 8 bases. Sequenced: CD127- CD25+ CD4+ Tregs sorted from blood. The receptor comes from a human donor in good health. The CDR3 DNA sequence: TGTGCCAGCATTCGTGACAGGGGTTCTGGGGCCAACGTCCTGACTTTC. This translates into CASIRDRGSGANVLTF.